The 22 T cell receptor beta chains in this list originate from one sample, sequenced in a study of T-cell memory formation after mild COVID-19. One entry per CDR3 protein results from TCRdb running MiXCR on the 5' RACE reads. The data contain more than 80,000 distinct CDR3 sequences, 12% of them singletons. Sequenced sample: PBMCs or a T cell subset sorted from them (not recorded which). These receptor sequences come from an adult woman who had mild COVID-19 (a few samples of this study predate the infection). Cell type and time point are not known.

This chain joins TRBV4-3 and TRBJ2-5; possible D gene TRBD2, 5 bases. The V gene lost 0 bases and the J gene lost 3 bases, with 14 bases spanning the gap. The CDR3 totals 16 residues. Germline lookup yields CDR1 LGHNA and CDR2 YSLEER. The CDR3 is CASSQDWPDSEETQYF. CDR3 in DNA: TGCGCCAGCAGCCAAGATTGGCCGGACTCCGAAGAGACCCAGTACTTC.

The rearrangement uses TRBV6-5 and TRBJ2-7; 10 bases line up with TRBD1. The CDR3 extends over 14 amino acids. V gave up 4 bases and J gave up 4 bases; unmatched junction bases: 4. Germline values: CDR1 MNHEY, CDR2 SVGAGI. CDR3 in DNA: TGTGCCAGCAGTTCGACAGGGGGCGGTTACGAGCAGTACTTC. It specifies CASSSTGGGYEQYF.

This clonotype came up a few times. The gene calls are TRBV20-1 and TRBJ2-7, with TRBD2 matching over 10 bases. The CDR3 runs to 14 residues. Germline values: CDR1 DFQATT, CDR2 SNEGSKA (reference sequence). With 3 bases clipped from V and 7 bases from J, the junction kept 9 bases outside the gene matches. CDR3 bases: TGCAGTGCTAGCCTACTAGCGGGGAGCGAAGAGCAGTACTTC. Translation gives CSASLLAGSEEQYF.

This clonotype is a singleton in its sample. The CDR3 DNA is TGTGCCTGGAGGGGACTAGCGGGGATCTCCTACAATGAGCAGTTCTTC. Protein product: CAWRGLAGISYNEQFF. The chain recombines TRBV30 with TRBJ2-1; 13 bases map to TRBD2. This CDR3 comprises 16 residues. J lost 0 bases, V lost 3 bases, and 2 bases had no gene match. Germline lookup yields CDR1 GTSNPN and CDR2 SVGIG (reference sequence). Together with reference TRBV30 and TRBJ2-1, the CDR3 gives the full variable domain: SQTIHQWPATLVQPVGSPLSLECTVEGTSNPNLYWYRQAAGRGLQLLFYSVGIGQISSEVPQNLSASRPQDRQFILSSKKLLLSDSGFYLCAWRGLAGISYNEQFFGPGTRLTVL.

This clonotype was seen ten or more times. The rearrangement uses TRBV11-2 and TRBJ2-7; D gene ambiguous. CDR1 is SGHAT, CDR2 FQNNGV, per germline. V dropped 5 bases and J dropped 3 bases, with 11 bases sitting between them. The CDR3 is 13 residues long. The CDR3 is CASSHRGSYEQYF. The CDR3 region has the DNA TGTGCCAGCAGCCACAGAGGCAGCTACGAGCAGTACTTC.

This clonotype occurred many times. The chain couples TRBV30 to TRBJ2-1, with D possibly TRBD2 on 6 matching bases. Trimming shortened V by 0 bases and J by 5 bases, and 11 bases separated the two germline ends. The CDR3 length is 14 residues. In germline, CDR1 is GTSNPN, CDR2 SVGIG (reference sequence). CDR3 amino acids: CAWSVGSGDNEQFF. The CDR3 coding sequence is TGTGCCTGGAGTGTAGGTAGCGGAGACAATGAGCAGTTCTTC.

The rearrangement links TRBV4-1 to TRBJ2-5; D not certain. Germline CDR1 MGHRA, CDR2 YSYEKL. This CDR3 has 14 amino acids. Trimming removed 2 bases from V and 0 bases from J, with 7 bases in between. In DNA, the CDR3 is TGCGCCAGCAGCCAAAAACAGTACCAAGAGACCCAGTACTTC. It codes for CASSQKQYQETQYF.

This clonotype occurred a few times. The genes are TRBV2 and TRBJ2-7; TRBD1 might be the D (6 bases). The CDR3 sequence is 13 residues long. Germline assignment: CDR1 SNHLY and CDR2 FYNNEI. With 8 bases removed from V and 5 bases from J, the gap between germline ends came to 16 bases. CDR3 nucleotide sequence: TGTGCCAGCCTGGACAGTGGGTCCCACGAGCAGTACTTC. It encodes CASLDSGSHEQYF.

The genes are TRBV7-9 and TRBJ2-7; D is perhaps TRBD2 (5 bases). The CDR3 runs to 16 residues. Trimming left V 5 bases short and J 6 bases short, with 23 bases between. Germline V gene lookup returns CDR1 SEHNR and CDR2 FQNEAQ (reference sequence). The CDR3 DNA sequence: TGTGCCAGCAGCGGCCTTGAGGAGGCCTTGCCGCGCGAGCAGTACTTC. Its translation: CASSGLEEALPREQYF.

V usage is TRBV12-3 or TRBV12-4 and J usage is TRBJ1-3; D unresolved. This CDR3 is built from 12 residues. The ends were cut back, 8 bases at V and 0 bases at J, with 5 bases in the middle. CDR3 in amino acids: CASVTSGNTIYF. The CDR3 nucleotides are TGTGCCAGCGTGACCTCTGGAAACACCATATATTTT.

This chain joins TRBV29-1 and TRBJ2-5; TRBD1 matches 12 bases. The CDR3 totals 19 residues. Germline CDR1 is SQVTM and CDR2 is ANQGSEA. V lost 8 bases, J lost 5 bases, and 24 bases stayed unmatched. CDR3 region: CSISTGTGGQGQMWETQYF. The CDR3 coding sequence is TGCAGCATATCGACCGGGACAGGGGGCCAGGGCCAAATGTGGGAGACCCAGTACTTC.

This clonotype occurred a few times. The chain combines TRBV9 with TRBJ2-7; possibly TRBD1 or TRBD2 for D (5 bases each). Germline V gene sequence: CDR1 SGDLS, CDR2 YYNGEE. V was cut by 0 bases and J by 3 bases, with 10 bases left in between. The CDR3 runs to 14 residues. CDR3 amino acids: CASSVAGTDYEQYF. CDR3 bases: TGTGCCAGCAGCGTAGCGGGGACCGACTACGAGCAGTACTTC.

In its sample, this clonotype was seen many times. The chain carries TRBV5-6 and TRBJ2-7; possible D gene TRBD2, 6 bases. V lost 4 bases and J lost 7, with 15 bases in between. Per germline, CDR1 SGHDT and CDR2 YYEEEE. The CDR3 length is 13 residues. CDR3 region: CASSRSGPREQYF. CDR3 DNA sequence: TGTGCCAGCAGCAGAAGCGGGCCGCGGGAGCAGTACTTC.

As DNA, the CDR3 is TGTGCCAGCAGCGTAGCTCTAGGGGACTCCTACGAGCAGTACTTC. This gives the protein CASSVALGDSYEQYF. The rearrangement uses TRBV9 and TRBJ2-7; a possible D gene is TRBD1 (5 bases). This CDR3 comprises 15 residues. In germline, CDR1 is SGDLS, CDR2 YYNGEE. V lost 0 bases and J lost 0, with 10 bases in between.

This clonotype appeared many times. The V gene is TRBV9, the J gene TRBJ2-3; D gene ambiguous. The CDR3 length is 16 residues. In germline, CDR1 is SGDLS, CDR2 YYNGEE. V lost 0 bases, J lost 4 bases, and 15 bases lay in between. The CDR3 loop reads CASSVDPVGSADTQYF. The CDR3 bases are TGTGCCAGCAGCGTAGATCCAGTGGGGTCCGCAGATACGCAGTATTTT.

A few counts support this clonotype. The rearrangement uses TRBV5-6 and TRBJ2-1; TRBD2 aligns across 7 bases. CDR1 SGHDT and CDR2 YYEEEE come from the germline V gene. The V gene end was trimmed by 2 bases and the J gene end by 5 bases; junction bases not matched to a gene: 10. The CDR3 covers 16 residues. CDR3 nucleotide sequence: TGTGCCAGCAGCTTAGGGGTTCTGCGGGAGCACAATGAGCAGTTCTTC. It yields the protein CASSLGVLREHNEQFF.

This clonotype was seen a handful of times. The CDR3 is CASSGQNEAFF. DNA for the CDR3: TGTGCCAGCAGCGGACAAAACGAAGCTTTCTTT. This chain uses TRBV12-3 or TRBV12-4 with TRBJ1-1; D perhaps matches TRBD1 (5 bases). The germline V and J ends were trimmed by 6 bases and 8 bases, with 10 bases remaining between them. This CDR3 spans 11 amino acids.

This clonotype was observed many times. The V call is TRBV29-1, the J call TRBJ2-7; 8 bases fit TRBD1. The V gene end was trimmed by 4 bases and the J gene end by 5 bases; junction bases not matched to a gene: 7. This CDR3 comprises 13 residues. CDR1 and CDR2 from the germline V gene are SQVTM and ANQGSEA. CDR3 coding DNA: TGCAGCGTTGGGGGAGACAGGGGCCACGAGCAGTACTTC. It yields the protein CSVGGDRGHEQYF.

This clonotype was found a few times. The chain couples TRBV4-1 to TRBJ1-1; D is uncertain. V gave up 6 bases and J gave up 0 bases, with 8 bases separating them. This CDR3 region has 13 residues. From germline, CDR1 is MGHRA and CDR2 YSYEKL. The CDR3 region is CASSRHLNTEAFF. The CDR3 nucleotides are TGCGCCAGCAGTCGACACCTGAACACTGAAGCTTTCTTT.

This clonotype turned up a few times. The CDR3 here is CATSRAGYNQPQHF. CDR3 DNA sequence: TGTGCCACCAGCAGAGCAGGGTACAATCAGCCCCAGCATTTT. This chain uses TRBV15 with TRBJ1-5, with TRBD1 as a possible D gene (5 bases). The CDR3 has 14 amino acids. CDR1 is LNHNV, CDR2 YYDKDF, per germline (reference sequence). The V gene lost 1 base and the J gene lost 3 bases, with 7 bases spanning the gap.

The rearrangement joins TRBV20-1 to TRBJ2-7, with 12 nucleotides matching TRBD2. The length of the CDR3 is 15 residues. Germline CDR1 is DFQATT and CDR2 is SNEGSKA (reference sequence). J lost 0 bases, V lost 1 base, and 1 base had no gene match. DNA for the CDR3: TGCAGTGCTAGAGGGACTAGCGGGGTCTCCTACGAGCAGTACTTC. It codes for CSARGTSGVSYEQYF.

The chain recombines TRBV5-1 with TRBJ2-5; D not resolved. The V end was cut by 2 bases, the J end by 2 bases, with 16 bases between. The CDR3 sequence is 16 residues long. Germline loops: CDR1 SGHRS, CDR2 YFSETQ. The CDR3 DNA reads TGCGCCAGCAGCTTAACCGCGTTGGACGGACAAGAGACCCAGTACTTC. Its translation is CASSLTALDGQETQYF.